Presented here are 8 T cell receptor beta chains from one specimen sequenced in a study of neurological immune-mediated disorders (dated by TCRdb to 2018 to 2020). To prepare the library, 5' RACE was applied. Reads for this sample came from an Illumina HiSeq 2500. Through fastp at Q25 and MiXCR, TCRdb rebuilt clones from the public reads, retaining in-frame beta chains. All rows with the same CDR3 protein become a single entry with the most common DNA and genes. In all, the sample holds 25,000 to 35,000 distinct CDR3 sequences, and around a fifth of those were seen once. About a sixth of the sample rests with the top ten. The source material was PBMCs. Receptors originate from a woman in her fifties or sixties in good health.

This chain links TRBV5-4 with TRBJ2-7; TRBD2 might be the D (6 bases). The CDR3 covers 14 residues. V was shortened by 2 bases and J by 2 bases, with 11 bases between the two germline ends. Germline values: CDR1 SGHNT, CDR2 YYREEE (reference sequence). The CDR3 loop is CASSFGGVTYEQYF. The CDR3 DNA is TGTGCCAGCAGCTTTGGAGGGGTCACCTACGAGCAGTACTTC.

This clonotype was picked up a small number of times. CDR3 protein: CASSKVGRGLYNEQFF. The CDR3 nucleotides read TGTGCCAGCAGCAAAGTCGGCAGGGGGCTTTACAATGAGCAGTTCTTC. The chain combines TRBV27 with TRBJ2-1, with 8 bases fitting TRBD1. CDR1 MNHEY and CDR2 SMNVEV come from the germline V gene (reference sequence). The CDR3 has 16 residues. Germline trimming cut 6 bases from V and 4 bases from J; bases unmatched to any gene: 11.

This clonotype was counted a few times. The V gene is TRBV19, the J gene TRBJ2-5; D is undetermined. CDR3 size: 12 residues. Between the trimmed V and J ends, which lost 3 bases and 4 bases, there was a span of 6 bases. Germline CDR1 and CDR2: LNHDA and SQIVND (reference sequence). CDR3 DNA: TGTGCCAGTAGTATCTTCGGAGAGACCCAGTACTTC. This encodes CASSIFGETQYF.

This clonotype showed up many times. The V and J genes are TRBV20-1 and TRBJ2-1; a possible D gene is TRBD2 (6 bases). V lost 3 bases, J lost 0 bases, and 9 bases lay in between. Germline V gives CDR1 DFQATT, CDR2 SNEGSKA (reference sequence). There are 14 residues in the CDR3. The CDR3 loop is CSASKDYSYNEQFF. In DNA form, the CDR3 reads TGCAGTGCTAGTAAGGACTACTCCTACAATGAGCAGTTCTTC.

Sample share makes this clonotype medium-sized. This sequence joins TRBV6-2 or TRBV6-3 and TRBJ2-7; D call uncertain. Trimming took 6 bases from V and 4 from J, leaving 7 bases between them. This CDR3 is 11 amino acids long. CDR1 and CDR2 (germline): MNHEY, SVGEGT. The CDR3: CASRISYEQYF. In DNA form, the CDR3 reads TGTGCCAGCAGGATTTCTTACGAGCAGTACTTC.

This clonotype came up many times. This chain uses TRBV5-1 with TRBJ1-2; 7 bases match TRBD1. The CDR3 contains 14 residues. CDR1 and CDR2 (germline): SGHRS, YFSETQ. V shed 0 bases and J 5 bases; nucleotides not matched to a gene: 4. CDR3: CASSLETGEYGYTF. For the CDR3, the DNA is TGCGCCAGCAGCTTGGAAACAGGGGAGTATGGCTACACCTTC.

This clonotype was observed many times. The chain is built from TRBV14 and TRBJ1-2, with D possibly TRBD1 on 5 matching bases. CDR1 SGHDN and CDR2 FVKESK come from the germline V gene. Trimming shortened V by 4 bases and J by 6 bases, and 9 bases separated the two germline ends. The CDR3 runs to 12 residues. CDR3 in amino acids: CASSRDVHGYTF. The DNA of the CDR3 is TGTGCCAGCAGCCGGGACGTACATGGCTACACCTTC.

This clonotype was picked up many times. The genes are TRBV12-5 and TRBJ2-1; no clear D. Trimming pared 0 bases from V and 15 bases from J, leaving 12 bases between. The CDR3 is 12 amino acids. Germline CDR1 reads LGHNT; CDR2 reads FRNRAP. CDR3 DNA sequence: TGTGCTAGTGGTTTGGTAGACGCGGAGAGGTTCTTC. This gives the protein CASGLVDAERFF.